Below, 12 T cell receptor beta chains from the same sample are listed, as sequenced in a study of OX40 agonist ivuxolimab in advanced cancers. The protocol was immunoSEQ multiplex PCR, while the TCRdb copy is restricted to in-frame clones and leaves out a portion. Of 50,000 to 75,000 clones in the sample, more than 80% were seen once. Sequencing used CD4+ or CD8+ T cells sorted from blood, obtained in a trial of the OX40 agonist ivuxolimab. The receptor source for this set is an adult with an advanced solid tumor such as melanoma, head and neck, liver or kidney cancer.

This chain links TRBV6-1 with TRBJ2-2, with D unresolved. Trimming removed 4 bases from V and 0 bases from J, with 9 bases in between. Germline V gives CDR1 MNHNS, CDR2 SASEGT. The CDR3 is made up of 15 amino acids. The CDR3 sequence: CASSGTDANTGELFF. In DNA form, the CDR3 reads TGTGCCAGCAGTGGGACCGACGCGAACACCGGGGAGCTGTTTTTT.

The chain carries TRBV19 and TRBJ2-3; D is perhaps TRBD2 (5 bases). Germline loops: CDR1 LNHDA, CDR2 SQIVND (reference sequence). The CDR3 length is 17 residues. Deletions cut 4 bases from V and 0 bases from J, with 17 bases between. The CDR3 DNA follows: TGTGCCAGTAGTACCTTCACCGGGAATCCAAGCACAGATACGCAGTATTTT. Translating it yields CASSTFTGNPSTDTQYF.

This chain connects TRBV28 to TRBJ2-1, with TRBD1 matching 9 bases. The germline CDR1 and CDR2 sequences are MDHEN and SYDVKM. Trimming at V came to 7 bases and at J to 10 bases, leaving 17 bases not matched to a gene. The CDR3 has 16 residues. This CDR3 reads CASTTSWGQGGSEQFF. CDR3 coding DNA: TGTGCCAGCACCACTTCTTGGGGACAGGGAGGGAGCGAGCAGTTCTTC.

The V and J genes are TRBV4-1 and TRBJ2-1; the D is unclear. This CDR3 has 13 residues. Trimming cost V 4 bases and J 4 bases, with 8 bases left between them. Germline V CDR1 and CDR2: MGHRA, YSYEKL. The CDR3 nucleotides read TGCGCCAGCAGCCGCGACCAGTACAATGAGCAGTTCTTC. Translated, it gives CASSRDQYNEQFF.

The V and J genes are TRBV2 and TRBJ1-1, with 12 positions matching TRBD1. CDR1 and CDR2 from the germline V gene are SNHLY and FYNNEI. V trimming: 6 bases; J trimming: 3 bases; junction bases outside the gene matches: 8. This CDR3 is built from 16 residues. DNA for the CDR3: TGTGCCAGCAGCCCCGGGACAGGGGGCTGGGACACTGAAGCTTTCTTT. The encoded protein is CASSPGTGGWDTEAFF.

The CDR3 loop reads CASSYREVDEQFF. CDR3 DNA sequence: TGTGCCAGCAGTTACCGGGAGGTTGATGAGCAGTTCTTC. The chain links TRBV6-5 to TRBJ2-1; 7 nucleotides match TRBD2. This CDR3 has 13 amino acids. CDR1 is MNHEY and CDR2 is SVGAGI in the germline V gene. Unmatched junction bases numbered 3, after V lost 2 bases and J lost 8 bases.

The CDR3 loop is CASSRTTGGEQFF. Written as DNA, the CDR3 is TGTGCCAGCAGCCGCACCACGGGGGGTGAGCAGTTCTTC. This chain uses TRBV2 with TRBJ2-1, with TRBD2 identical over 7 bases. V was clipped by 6 bases and J by 9 bases; unmatched bases: 8. The CDR3 is 13 amino acids. Looked up from germline, CDR1 is SNHLY and CDR2 is FYNNEI.

This chain uses TRBV30 with TRBJ2-1, with D possibly being TRBD2 (5 bases). Trimming took 3 bases from V and 2 from J, leaving 17 bases between them. Germline CDR1 reads GTSNPN; CDR2 reads SVGIG (reference sequence). The CDR3 runs to 16 residues. DNA for the CDR3: TGTGCCTGGAGGGGAGTGGGGAGTTGGCCCTACAATGAGCAGTTCTTC. This codes for CAWRGVGSWPYNEQFF. The full variable domain, its missing parts supplied by reference TRBV30 and TRBJ2-1, is SQTIHQWPATLVQPVGSPLSLECTVEGTSNPNLYWYRQAAGRGLQLLFYSVGIGQISSEVPQNLSASRPQDRQFILSSKKLLLSDSGFYLCAWRGVGSWPYNEQFFGPGTRLTVL.

The chain joins TRBV7-9 to TRBJ2-2; D possibly corresponds to TRBD1 (6 bases). V was shortened by 6 bases and J by 5 bases, with 19 bases between the two germline ends. The CDR3 has 16 residues. The germline V gene encodes CDR1 SEHNR and CDR2 FQNEAQ (reference sequence). DNA of the CDR3: TGTGCCAGCAGTTCACGGGCGGAAGGGGGTACCGGGGAGCTGTTTTTT. Its protein product is CASSSRAEGGTGELFF.

J is TRBJ2-4 and V is TRBV6-1; D not certain. Germline CDR1 is MNHNS and CDR2 is SASEGT. The CDR3 has 15 amino acids. The V gene lost 6 bases and the J gene lost 6 bases, with 18 bases spanning the gap. The CDR3 coding sequence is TGTGCCAGCAGCCGGACCCTCACCGATGGAAACATTCAGTACTTC. Protein: CASSRTLTDGNIQYF.

For this clone: Within the sample, other DNA sequences also encode this same CDR3. J is TRBJ2-1 and V is TRBV5-1; TRBD2 matches at 11 bases. In germline, CDR1 is SGHRS, CDR2 YFSETQ. V lost 1 base to trimming and J lost 3 bases; unmatched junction nucleotides: 0. This CDR3 has 15 amino acids. CDR3 nucleotide sequence: TGCGCCAGCAGCTTGACTAGCGGGAGCTACAATGAGCAGTTCTTC. Encoded protein: CASSLTSGSYNEQFF.

This chain connects TRBV7-2 to TRBJ2-1; 7 bases are shared with TRBD1. The trim removed 5 bases at V and 2 bases at J, leaving 6 bases unmatched. Germline V gene lookup returns CDR1 SGHTA and CDR2 FQGNSA. There are 15 residues in the CDR3. The CDR3 is CASSEGQPTYNEQFF. DNA for the CDR3: TGTGCCAGCAGCGAGGGACAGCCGACCTACAATGAGCAGTTCTTC.